Detailed here is one TCR beta chain. The sample comes from a study of shared clonotypes between healthy human individuals. Study context: Used for every donor were three CD4 naive, three CD4 memory, two CD8 naive and one CD8 memory plate.

Source study methods: As immunoSEQ supplied junction-only sequences (without quality scores), filtering differed. Clones were read by immunoSEQ multiplex PCR, and TCRdb kept only the in-frame ones, dropping some. Clonal size and the V and J genes are those of that table, whereas D and trimming came from the DNA. The table has about 1.1 million clones, about four fifths seen once; the top ten hold 0.55% to 0.7%. The germline V gene encodes CDR1 SGHTA and CDR2 FQGTGA. This CDR3 comprises 18 residues. V lost 0 bases and J lost 2; bases outside the gene matches: 3. The sample taken for sequencing was memory CD4+ T cells from PBMCs. Documented subset: CD45RA-negative fraction. V usage is TRBV7-3 and J usage is TRBJ2-2, with 13 bases identical to TRBD2. The sequence was collected from a man aged 18 to 35 in good health. Some clones in this sample may be carry-over from other donors' samples. This CDR3 reads CASSLTGTSGINTGELFF. The CDR3 nucleotides read TGTGCCAGCAGCTTAACGGGGACTAGCGGGATTAACACCGGGGAGCTGTTTTTT.